The 26 T cell receptor beta chains below come from one sample, sequenced in a study of blood T cell repertoires in COVID-19. TCRdb keeps only in-frame clones here, not all; method: immunoSEQ multiplex PCR. The data show approximately 200,000 clones, about 85% seen once. Sequenced: peripheral blood. The receptors derive from a woman aged 60 to 75 who had recovered from COVID-19.

The V call is TRBV7-9, the J call TRBJ2-1; 7 bases match TRBD2. This CDR3 is 14 amino acids long. V gave up 8 bases and J gave up 8 bases; unmatched junction bases: 12. Germline CDR1 reads SEHNR; CDR2 reads FQNEAQ (reference sequence). The CDR3 spells CASERGDLVDEQFF. For the CDR3, the DNA is TGTGCCAGCGAACGGGGGGACCTGGTTGATGAGCAGTTCTTC. Variable domain in full (rest from reference TRBV7-9 and TRBJ2-1): DTGVSQNPRHKITKRGQNVTFRCDPISEHNRLYWYRQTLGQGPEFLTYFQNEAQLEKSRLLSDRFSAERPKGSFSTLEIQRTEQGDSAMYLCASERGDLVDEQFFGPGTRLTVL.

The CDR3: CASSTGIAGGNTGELFF. The DNA of the CDR3 is TGTGCCAGCAGCACCGGGATAGCGGGGGGTAATACCGGGGAGCTGTTTTTT. The chain has TRBV7-3 and TRBJ2-2; 10 bases align to TRBD2. Germline V gives CDR1 SGHTA, CDR2 FQGTGA. The CDR3 contains 17 residues. V lost 5 bases and J lost 5; bases outside the gene matches: 11.

The V call is TRBV4-1, the J call TRBJ1-2; D is undetermined. The germline V and J ends were trimmed by 3 bases and 1 base, with 21 bases remaining between them. The CDR3 has 18 residues. Germline V gene sequence: CDR1 MGHRA, CDR2 YSYEKL. The CDR3 protein is CASSHTLVGSILNYGYTF. In DNA, the CDR3 is TGCGCCAGCAGCCATACCTTGGTGGGCTCCATACTTAACTATGGCTACACCTTC.

The chain joins TRBV6-5 to TRBJ2-5; no firm D call. The CDR3 length is 13 residues. Per the germline V gene, CDR1 is MNHEY and CDR2 is SVGAGI. V was cut by 4 bases and J by 1 base, with 7 bases left in between. The CDR3 nucleotides read TGTGCCAGCAGTTTCCGGGTCCAAGAGACCCAGTACTTC. It is translated as CASSFRVQETQYF.

The V call is TRBV5-5, the J call TRBJ2-7; D remains ambiguous. The CDR3 contains 12 residues. V was shortened by 4 bases and J by 4 bases, with 9 bases between the two germline ends. Germline V gene data show CDR1 as SGHKS and CDR2 as YYEKEE (reference sequence). CDR3 in amino acids: CASSIQNYEQYF. The CDR3, as DNA: TGTGCCAGCAGCATCCAGAATTACGAGCAGTACTTC.

This clone occurred a few times. The chain combines TRBV29-1 with TRBJ2-2; D remains unclear. Germline V gives CDR1 SQVTM, CDR2 ANQGSEA. V lost 5 bases to trimming and J lost 6 bases, with 10 bases between them. The CDR3 runs to 12 residues. CDR3 sequence (DNA): TGCAGCGTTCGAGAGCAGGCCGGGGAGCTGTTTTTT. Translating it yields CSVREQAGELFF.

This chain uses TRBV3-1 (or the pseudogene TRBV3-2) with TRBJ2-7; D might be TRBD1 (6 bases). CDR3 length equals 12 residues. Germline V gives CDR1 LGHDT, CDR2 YNNKEL (reference sequence). With 3 bases removed from V and 6 bases from J, the gap between germline ends came to 9 bases. CDR3 coding DNA: TGTGCCAGCAGCCACCGAGGGGGCGAGCAGTACTTC. It encodes CASSHRGGEQYF.

V usage is TRBV10-2 and J usage is TRBJ1-1, with a possible D match to TRBD1 (5 bases). From germline, CDR1 is WSHSY and CDR2 SAAADI. The CDR3 covers 15 residues. With 5 bases removed from V and 4 bases from J, the gap between germline ends came to 17 bases. This chain's CDR3 is CASSMEGIEVTEAFF. In DNA form, the CDR3 reads TGCGCCAGCAGTATGGAGGGGATCGAGGTCACTGAAGCTTTCTTT.

Only a few counts were recorded for this clone. The chain couples TRBV11-2 to TRBJ2-2; a weak D match, TRBD1 (6 bases). Germline V gives CDR1 SGHAT, CDR2 FQNNGV. This CDR3 region has 15 residues. The V and J ends lost 3 bases and 5 bases respectively, with 13 bases between them. The CDR3 loop reads CASSFTGSGTGELFF. CDR3 DNA: TGTGCCAGCAGCTTCACAGGGTCTGGAACCGGGGAGCTGTTTTTT. Full variable domain (outside the CDR3, taken from reference TRBV11-2 and TRBJ2-2): EAGVAQSPRYKIIEKRQSVAFWCNPISGHATLYWYQQILGQGPKLLIQFQNNGVVDDSQLPKDRFSAERLKGVDSTLKIQPAKLEDSAVYLCASSFTGSGTGELFFGEGSRLTVL.

The chain employs TRBV19 and TRBJ2-5; 12 bases match TRBD2. Germline V gives CDR1 LNHDA, CDR2 SQIVND (reference sequence). Trimming cost V 6 bases and J 4 bases; bases outside gene matches: 3. This CDR3 comprises 14 residues. CDR3 protein: CASSPTSGGETQYF. DNA of the CDR3: TGTGCCAGTAGCCCGACTAGCGGGGGAGAGACCCAGTACTTC.

V is TRBV4-1 and J is TRBJ1-2; TRBD1 matches at 7 bases. Unmatched junction bases numbered 14, after V lost 4 bases and J lost 9 bases. This CDR3 has 15 residues. CDR1 is MGHRA, CDR2 YSYEKL, per germline. CDR3 residues: CASSRFLTGESRYTF. The DNA for the CDR3 is TGCGCCAGCAGCCGCTTTCTTACAGGGGAATCGCGCTACACCTTC.

The J gene is TRBJ2-4, the V gene TRBV19, with TRBD2 identical over 8 bases. Germline values: CDR1 LNHDA, CDR2 SQIVND (reference sequence). The CDR3 runs to 17 residues. The V gene end was trimmed by 11 bases and the J gene end by 6 bases; junction bases not matched to a gene: 21. CDR3 protein: CAPLASGGPGGTNIQYF. In DNA, the CDR3 is TGTGCCCCCTTGGCGAGCGGGGGACCCGGGGGCACAAACATTCAGTACTTC.

The chain joins TRBV5-5 to TRBJ1-4; D is ambiguous. Trimming left V 0 bases short and J 7 bases short, with 13 bases between. CDR1 is SGHKS and CDR2 is YYEKEE in the germline V gene (reference sequence). The CDR3 covers 15 residues. The CDR3 DNA reads TGTGCCAGCAGCTTGGTGGGCGTAGGAAGTGAAAAACTGTTTTTT. It translates to CASSLVGVGSEKLFF.

This sequence joins TRBV7-8 and TRBJ1-3; D perhaps matches TRBD1 (5 bases). Germline CDR1 and CDR2: SGHVS and FQNEAQ. Trimming pared 2 bases from V and 0 bases from J, leaving 14 bases between. The CDR3 runs 17 residues. CDR3 sequence: CASSLTQAPNSGNTIYF. The DNA of the CDR3 is TGTGCCAGCAGCTTAACACAGGCGCCGAACTCTGGAAACACCATATATTTT.

This rearrangement joins TRBV20-1 to TRBJ2-5; 12 bases are a match to TRBD2. The CDR3 runs 17 residues. Trimming cost V 3 bases and J 7 bases; bases outside gene matches: 15. Per the germline V gene, CDR1 is DFQATT and CDR2 is SNEGSKA (reference sequence). The CDR3: CSASATSGGPAGGTQYF. CDR3 bases: TGCAGTGCTAGTGCGACTAGCGGGGGCCCGGCGGGGGGGACCCAGTACTTC.

The CDR3 DNA is TGTGCCAGCAGCTTAGGGACTAGTCAAGAGACCCAGTACTTC. It translates to CASSLGTSQETQYF. The chain carries TRBV7-2 and TRBJ2-5, with 7 bases that match TRBD2. CDR1 and CDR2 (germline): SGHTA, FQGNSA. This CDR3 region has 14 residues. The junction had 1 base not matched to a gene; V was cut back by 1 base and J by 2 bases.

The chain combines TRBV10-2 with TRBJ2-7; D is uncertain. The CDR3 consists of 13 residues. V was clipped by 8 bases and J by 3 bases, with 14 bases between them. Per the germline V gene, CDR1 is WSHSY and CDR2 is SAAADI. The CDR3 region is CASRAGPNYEQYF. In DNA, the CDR3 is TGCGCCAGCCGTGCAGGCCCCAACTACGAGCAGTACTTC.

This chain connects TRBV30 to TRBJ2-1; 8 bases are shared with TRBD2. Trimming cost V 2 bases and J 7 bases; bases outside gene matches: 10. Germline CDR1 is GTSNPN and CDR2 is SVGIG (reference sequence). There are 15 residues in the CDR3. DNA of the CDR3: TGTGCCTGGAGTTTCGGACGGGGGGGCCAGAATGAGCAGTTCTTC. Amino acid sequence: CAWSFGRGGQNEQFF.

The chain couples TRBV2 to TRBJ2-5, with 9 bases identical to TRBD1. Germline V gene lookup returns CDR1 SNHLY and CDR2 FYNNEI. The V segment lost 5 bases and the J segment 5 bases; nucleotides outside the gene matches: 6. The CDR3 is made up of 14 amino acids. CDR3 DNA sequence: TGTGCCAGCAGTTTTTCCACAGGGGGCGAGACCCAGTACTTC. Translating it yields CASSFSTGGETQYF.

The rearrangement joins TRBV5-5 to TRBJ1-5, with D uncertain. V was trimmed by 7 bases and J by 2 bases, leaving 13 bases between them. Germline V lookup: CDR1 SGHKS, CDR2 YYEKEE (reference sequence). CDR3 size: 14 residues. CDR3 in amino acids: CASSGIEGNQPQHF. CDR3 sequence (DNA): TGTGCCAGCTCCGGGATTGAGGGCAATCAGCCCCAGCATTTT.

The chain employs TRBV27 and TRBJ1-1, with D possibly being TRBD1 (5 bases). Trimming left V 0 bases short and J 1 base short, with 6 bases between. Germline CDR1 MNHEY, CDR2 SMNVEV (reference sequence). This CDR3 spans 14 amino acids. CDR3 residues: CASSLSGGNTEAFF. CDR3 nucleotides: TGTGCCAGCAGTTTATCGGGGGGGAACACTGAAGCTTTCTTT.

The sample holds a few counts of this clone. The chain has TRBV19 and TRBJ2-7, with D perhaps TRBD1 (6 bases). The CDR3 has 13 residues. Trimming removed 5 bases from V and 4 bases from J, with 12 bases in between. CDR1 is LNHDA, CDR2 SQIVND, per germline (reference sequence). Here the CDR3 reads CASSAVQGYEQYF. The CDR3, as DNA: TGTGCCAGTAGTGCGGTCCAGGGGTACGAGCAGTACTTC.

The rearrangement links TRBV5-1 to TRBJ2-1, with 10 bases matching TRBD2. After removal of 6 bases from V and 2 bases from J, the junction contained 8 bases not matched to a gene. CDR1 is SGHRS and CDR2 is YFSETQ in the germline V gene. This CDR3 has 16 amino acids. Here the CDR3 DNA reads TGCGCCAGCACACCCCGGACTAGCGGTGCCTACAATGAGCAGTTCTTC. Protein sequence: CASTPRTSGAYNEQFF.

The J gene is TRBJ1-2, the V gene TRBV30, with a weak D call TRBD1 (5 bases). With 3 bases removed from V and 4 bases from J, the gap between germline ends came to 18 bases. The CDR3 is 15 residues long. Germline V gene sequence: CDR1 GTSNPN, CDR2 SVGIG (reference sequence). The CDR3: CAWRAKGAPGYGYTF. CDR3 in DNA: TGTGCCTGGAGAGCAAAAGGGGCGCCGGGCTATGGCTACACCTTC.

V and J are TRBV19 and TRBJ1-5; no clear D. Germline V gene lookup returns CDR1 LNHDA and CDR2 SQIVND (reference sequence). The V and J ends lost 5 bases and 4 bases respectively, with 9 bases between them. This CDR3 has 13 amino acids. The CDR3 sequence: CASSPGSNQPQHF. In DNA form, the CDR3 reads TGTGCCAGTAGTCCGGGAAGTAATCAGCCCCAGCATTTT.

V is TRBV11-2 and J is TRBJ1-1; 7 nucleotides match TRBD1. V shed 5 bases, J shed 6 bases, and the junction held 6 bases outside the gene matches. This CDR3 comprises 13 residues. Germline CDR1 is SGHAT and CDR2 is FQNNGV. The CDR3 region is CASSIGTVAEAFF. CDR3 sequence (DNA): TGTGCCAGCAGCATAGGGACAGTTGCTGAAGCTTTCTTT.